This TCR beta chain was identified in a study of cytomegalovirus exposure and HLA in healthy donors. Germline lookup yields CDR1 SGHTA and CDR2 FQGNSA. J was trimmed by 5 bases and V by 2 bases; bases with no gene match: 5. The CDR3 has 15 amino acids. The method was immunoSEQ multiplex PCR; TCRdb's version includes in-frame clones alone and lacks a portion of them. The sample includes fewer than 150,000 clones, roughly nine tenths of them seen just once. The chain carries TRBV7-2 and TRBJ1-2; TRBD1 matches 10 bases. Sequences were obtained from PBMCs. This clonotype originated in a young man in good health and CMV-seropositive. For the CDR3, the DNA is TGTGCCAGCAGCTTAAGACAGGGGGCTAGGTATGGCTACACCTTC. It translates to CASSLRQGARYGYTF.